What follows are 15 T cell receptor beta chains derived from one specimen sequenced in a study of T cells expressing NK-cell markers. After re-calling the 5' RACE reads, TCRdb lists one entry per CDR3 protein, DNA absent. Recorded for this sample: 500,000 to 700,000 distinct CDR3 sequences. Source material: blood T cells: a sorted CD56 or NKG2C T cell subset, CD4+ or CD8+ T cells, or bulk PBMC T cells (not recorded which). These receptors all come from a young man in good health.

The chain employs TRBV28 and TRBJ2-5; TCRdb's D gene call, TRBD1, goes unchecked for lack of DNA. Germline CDR1 reads MDHEN; CDR2 reads SYDVKM. CDR3 length: 14 amino acids. The CDR3: CASSFPGREETQYF.

The chain has TRBV12-3 or TRBV12-4 and TRBJ2-3; checking the TCRdb D call of TRBD1 is not possible without DNA. The CDR3 runs 13 residues. The CDR3 loop is CASSRQGVDTQYF.

The chain uses TRBV9 and TRBJ1-1. This CDR3 comprises 13 residues. The germline V gene encodes CDR1 SGDLS and CDR2 YYNGEE. The CDR3 is CASSVALNTEAFF.

The chain couples TRBV10-3 to TRBJ1-5; TCRdb returns TRBD1, unconfirmable since there is no DNA. The CDR3 consists of 14 residues. Germline V CDR1 and CDR2: ENHRY, SYGVKD. This chain's CDR3 is CAMSQGLGNQPQHF.

The rearrangement joins TRBV14 to TRBJ2-3; TCRdb's D gene call, TRBD2, goes unchecked for lack of DNA. CDR1 and CDR2 (germline): SGHDN, FVKESK. This CDR3 spans 18 amino acids. CDR3 sequence: CASSQVGLAGKSTDTQYF.

V usage is TRBV10-3 and J usage is TRBJ2-5. The CDR3 sequence is 12 residues long. Germline V CDR1 and CDR2: ENHRY, SYGVKD. The CDR3 loop is CAIKGSQETQYF.

This chain links TRBV11-2 with TRBJ2-1; TCRdb's D call, TRBD2, is unchecked because there is no DNA. The length of the CDR3 is 18 residues. The germline V gene encodes CDR1 SGHAT and CDR2 FQNNGV. The CDR3: CASSGMGLAGGKRPEQFF.

J is TRBJ2-7 and V is TRBV12-3 or TRBV12-4; the TCRdb call, TRBD1, lacks DNA for checking. The CDR3 consists of 14 residues. The CDR3 region is CASSPRQLSYEQYF.

The chain employs TRBV7-2 and TRBJ2-5; TCRdb names TRBD1, which stays unverified in the absence of DNA. Germline V gene lookup returns CDR1 SGHTA and CDR2 FQGNSA. This CDR3 has 13 residues. The CDR3 spells CASKRTLQETQYF.

The chain couples TRBV5-1 to TRBJ1-6. The germline gives CDR1 SGHRS, CDR2 YFSETQ. The CDR3 is 14 amino acids. This CDR3 reads CASSLETANSPLHF.

CDR3 sequence: CASTRTGSFGYTF. This rearrangement joins TRBV21-1 to TRBJ1-2; the D gene TCRdb calls, TRBD1, cannot be checked with no DNA. TRBV21-1 is deemed a pseudogene. CDR3 length: 13 residues.

The chain uses TRBV10-1 and TRBJ2-5; checking the TCRdb D call of TRBD2 is not possible without DNA. The CDR3 sequence is 15 residues long. Germline loops: CDR1 WNHNN, CDR2 SYGVQD (reference sequence). CDR3: CASSRTRGMRETQYF.

V and J are TRBV4-1 and TRBJ2-1; the D call of TRBD2 rests on TCRdb alone, since no DNA is present to check it. The CDR3 is made up of 17 amino acids. Germline V gene sequence: CDR1 MGHRA, CDR2 YSYEKL. This CDR3 reads CASSSTGTSGSYNEQFF.

The chain's CDR3 is CASSQPLEGARKAFF. The chain employs TRBV4-1 and TRBJ1-1; TCRdb names TRBD1, which stays unverified in the absence of DNA. Germline values: CDR1 MGHRA, CDR2 YSYEKL. CDR3 length: 15 amino acids.

J is TRBJ2-7 and V is TRBV7-2; as DNA is missing, the TRBD1 call by TCRdb cannot be tested. The CDR3 length is 15 residues. CDR1 SGHTA and CDR2 FQGNSA come from the germline V gene. The CDR3 is CASRSPGQGKHEQYF.